The present T cell receptor (beta chain) was sequenced within a study of cytomegalovirus exposure and HLA in healthy donors. PCR used 60 Vbeta primers and 13 Jbeta primers. Assay: immunoSEQ multiplex PCR; the TCRdb copy retains only in-frame clones and omits some. The table shows about 150,000 clones, with 79% occurring only once. Healthy bone marrow donors supplied every sample. V lost 2 bases and J lost 2; bases outside the gene matches: 1. Germline CDR1 and CDR2: SGDLS and YYNGEE. The CDR3 has 14 residues. Study findings and constraints: About 87% or about 30% of the time was how often most TCR beta V segments were productive, according to an earlier analysis.

In regard to this clone: The target antigen is unknown.

The rearrangement uses TRBV9 and TRBJ2-7, with 10 bases fitting TRBD2. Material for sequencing was PBMCs. This TCR was recovered from a man aged 25-45 years in good health and CMV-seropositive. CDR3 bases: TGTGCCAGCAGCGTGGGACTAGCGACCTACGAGCAGTACTTC. It is translated as CASSVGLATYEQYF.